The clone carrying this TCR beta chain was seen repeatedly, ten times or more. Its antigen is unknown. This sample was included in a study of CD8 T cells in ankylosing spondylitis. Quantitative molecular-barcoded 5'-RACE generated the TCR beta libraries. TCRdb reanalysed the 5' RACE reads using MiXCR and keeps one entry per CDR3 protein. The sample contains just under 550,000 distinct CDR3 sequences, about an eighth of which appear only once. Study-wide results and caveats: Significantly higher representation of disease-linked clones was reported for matched ankylosing spondylitis synovial fluid. A TCR beta motif made of eight highly homologous variants seemed typical of ankylosing spondylitis blood.

There are 13 residues in the CDR3. Trimming removed 7 bases from V and 10 bases from J; junction bases left unmatched: 9. The origin of this receptor is a male donor with ankylosing spondylitis. Material for sequencing was blood, either unsorted or a sorted T cell fraction (not recorded which). The chain uses TRBV12-3 or TRBV12-4 and TRBJ2-1; 8 bases match TRBD2. CDR3 sequence reads: CASTRDSGNEQFF. The CDR3 nucleotides read TGTGCCAGCACCCGGGATAGCGGGAACGAGCAGTTCTTC.